One and the same sample provided the 25 T cell receptor beta chains below, sequenced in a study of shared clonotypes between healthy human individuals. Using immunoSEQ multiplex PCR, the repertoire was profiled, and TCRdb retains in-frame clones only, with some absent. The sample has about 2.4 million clones; roughly 92% are singletons. The sample comprised naive CD4+ T cells sorted from blood. Subset in this sample: CD45RA+ positively selected. These receptor sequences come from a man in his late teens or twenties in good health.

The J gene is TRBJ2-5, the V gene TRBV7-2; 13 nucleotides agree with TRBD2. The CDR3 has 16 amino acids. Germline loops: CDR1 SGHTA, CDR2 FQGNSA. The V segment lost 4 bases and the J segment 4 bases; nucleotides outside the gene matches: 6. For the CDR3, the DNA is TGTGCCAGCAGCTCGCGACTAGCGGGGGGTGCAGAGACCCAGTACTTC. Translation gives CASSSRLAGGAETQYF.

This chain connects TRBV6-4 to TRBJ2-1; D is ambiguous. This CDR3 is built from 15 residues. V dropped 3 bases and J dropped 8 bases, with 17 bases sitting between them. Germline CDR1 reads MRHNA; CDR2 reads SNTAGT. The DNA for the CDR3 is TGTGCCAGCAGTGAATCGGGTCGACTGTATGATGAGCAGTTCTTC. Translating gives CASSESGRLYDEQFF.

The chain is built from TRBV7-2 and TRBJ2-1, with TRBD2 matching 12 bases. The CDR3 totals 16 residues. Trimming removed 3 bases from V and 6 bases from J; junction bases left unmatched: 6. Germline assignment: CDR1 SGHTA and CDR2 FQGNSA. CDR3 region: CASSLSGTSGFNEQFF. The CDR3 DNA is TGTGCCAGCAGCTTGTCCGGGACTAGCGGGTTCAATGAGCAGTTCTTC.

CDR3 loop: CASSLEFNEQFF. As DNA, the CDR3 is TGCGCCAGCAGCTTGGAGTTCAATGAGCAGTTCTTC. The genes are TRBV5-1 and TRBJ2-1; D gene unclear. The germline V and J ends were trimmed by 0 bases and 6 bases, with 4 bases remaining between them. Germline CDR1 SGHRS, CDR2 YFSETQ. This CDR3 spans 12 amino acids.

The V gene is TRBV5-3, the J gene TRBJ2-3, with D unclear. TRBV5-3 is flagged as an ORF with uncertain function. V lost 1 base, J lost 2 bases, and 26 bases lay in between. CDR3 length: 20 residues. CDR3 coding DNA: TGTGCCAGAAGCTTGAGCCATAAAAGACGGATTACCTTTCCCACAGATACGCAGTATTTT. Its translation is CARSLSHKRRITFPTDTQYF.

The rearrangement uses TRBV29-1 and TRBJ2-7; no clear D. Germline V gene lookup returns CDR1 SQVTM and CDR2 ANQGSEA. CDR3 length: 13 residues. The V gene lost 0 bases and the J gene lost 1 base, with 7 bases spanning the gap. CDR3 region: CSVEDPLSYEQYF. The DNA for the CDR3 is TGCAGCGTTGAAGATCCCCTGTCCTACGAGCAGTACTTC.

This clone was seen only a few times. The chain has TRBV30 and TRBJ1-1, with 11 positions matching TRBD1. Trimming cost V 3 bases and J 0 bases; bases outside gene matches: 6. CDR3 length: 16 amino acids. The germline V gene encodes CDR1 GTSNPN and CDR2 SVGIG (reference sequence). CDR3 nucleotides: TGTGCCTGGAGAGGACAGGGGGCGTCCATGAACACTGAAGCTTTCTTT. Protein: CAWRGQGASMNTEAFF.

This chain connects TRBV6-5 to TRBJ2-7; 7 bases line up with TRBD2. CDR1 is MNHEY and CDR2 is SVGAGI in the germline V gene. This CDR3 contains 14 residues. The ends lost 0 bases at V and 7 bases at J; junction bases unmatched: 6. CDR3 coding DNA: TGTGCCAGCAGTTACTCTTGGGGGGGGAGGGAGCAGTACTTC. Translation gives CASSYSWGGREQYF.

The V gene is TRBV9, the J gene TRBJ2-7, with 8 bases that match TRBD2. The germline V gene has CDR1 SGDLS and CDR2 YYNGEE. V dropped 4 bases and J dropped 2; count of bases not matched to a gene: 5. This CDR3 comprises 14 residues. In DNA, the CDR3 is TGTGCCAGCAGCCCCCGGACTAGCACCTACGAGCAGTACTTC. This gives the protein CASSPRTSTYEQYF.

This chain connects TRBV6-5 to TRBJ1-2; TRBD1 agrees at 9 bases. The V segment lost 6 bases and the J segment 4 bases; nucleotides outside the gene matches: 3. The CDR3 covers 13 residues. Germline loops: CDR1 MNHEY, CDR2 SVGAGI. The CDR3 is CASRRQGGYGYTF. Here the CDR3 DNA reads TGTGCCAGCAGACGACAGGGGGGCTATGGCTACACCTTC.

The CDR3 reads CASSSGTGGLNTEAFF. The CDR3 DNA reads TGTGCCAGCAGTTCCGGGACAGGGGGCCTGAACACTGAAGCTTTCTTT. The chain couples TRBV27 to TRBJ1-1; 12 bases agree with TRBD1. Germline CDR1 MNHEY, CDR2 SMNVEV (reference sequence). The CDR3 runs to 16 residues. The ends lost 4 bases at V and 0 bases at J; junction bases unmatched: 3.

The V call is TRBV10-3, the J call TRBJ1-2; D is ambiguous. Between the trimmed V and J ends, which lost 4 bases and 6 bases, there was a span of 9 bases. There are 12 residues in the CDR3. Per the germline V gene, CDR1 is ENHRY and CDR2 is SYGVKD. CDR3 sequence (DNA): TGTGCCATCAGTGGGTCCGGGGATGGCTACACCTTC. This gives the protein CAISGSGDGYTF.

This chain joins TRBV6-5 and TRBJ1-2; D is unclear. The V and J ends lost 6 bases and 6 bases respectively, with 17 bases between them. Per the germline V gene, CDR1 is MNHEY and CDR2 is SVGAGI. The CDR3 spans 14 residues. The CDR3 loop reads CASSRTMGFDGYTF. CDR3 coding DNA: TGTGCCAGCAGCCGAACAATGGGGTTCGATGGCTACACCTTC.

The V and J genes are TRBV4-3 and TRBJ1-6; 8 bases are shared with TRBD1. CDR3 length equals 16 residues. Losses at the gene ends were 3 bases for V and 8 bases for J; bases not matched to a gene: 9. CDR1 is LGHNA and CDR2 is YSLEER in the germline V gene. The CDR3 coding sequence is TGCGCCAGCAGCCAGAGACAGGGGTCTATCGATTCACCCCTCCACTTT. Protein: CASSQRQGSIDSPLHF.

About this clone itself: Different DNA sequences within this sample yield the same CDR3. The chain combines TRBV7-2 with TRBJ2-5; possible D gene TRBD2, 5 bases. Germline assignment: CDR1 SGHTA and CDR2 FQGNSA. The germline V and J ends were trimmed by 0 bases and 2 bases, with 7 bases remaining between them. The CDR3 contains 14 residues. CDR3 loop: CASSLAGVQETQYF. CDR3 coding DNA: TGTGCCAGCAGCTTAGCGGGAGTACAAGAGACCCAGTACTTC.

The chain carries TRBV5-6 and TRBJ2-5; D is unclear. The V end was cut by 4 bases, the J end by 1 base, with 14 bases between. The CDR3 has 15 residues. Germline V CDR1 and CDR2: SGHDT, YYEEEE. In DNA, the CDR3 is TGTGCCAGCAGCATAAGACACGGAATCCAAGAGACCCAGTACTTC. Translation gives CASSIRHGIQETQYF.

This clone appeared once. The chain is built from TRBV6-5 and TRBJ2-3; possible D gene TRBD2, 5 bases. The CDR3 length is 14 residues. From germline, CDR1 is MNHEY and CDR2 SVGAGI. Trimming cost V 2 bases and J 5 bases, with 11 bases left between them. The CDR3 region is CASSYGSVEDTQYF. CDR3 nucleotides: TGTGCCAGCAGTTACGGGAGTGTTGAAGATACGCAGTATTTT.

The genes are TRBV18 and TRBJ1-1; possible D gene TRBD1, 5 bases. Trimming shortened V by 0 bases and J by 1 base, and 15 bases separated the two germline ends. Germline V CDR1 and CDR2: KGHSH, LQKENI. This CDR3 comprises 17 residues. The CDR3 sequence is CASSPPGGTFGNTEAFF. The CDR3 DNA follows: TGTGCCAGCTCACCACCAGGCGGGACGTTCGGGAACACTGAAGCTTTCTTT.

This sequence joins TRBV5-4 and TRBJ2-7, with D perhaps being TRBD1 or TRBD2 (5 bases each). Trimming cost V 5 bases and J 2 bases, with 14 bases left between them. The CDR3 is 14 residues long. From germline, CDR1 is SGHNT and CDR2 YYREEE (reference sequence). CDR3 in DNA: TGTGCCAGCAGTCCCCGGGACCCCGCCTACGAGCAGTACTTC. Protein sequence: CASSPRDPAYEQYF.

The chain couples TRBV4-3 to TRBJ2-4; TRBD1 agrees at 9 bases. Trimming removed 0 bases from V and 0 bases from J; junction bases left unmatched: 9. The CDR3 runs to 19 residues. The germline CDR1 and CDR2 sequences are LGHNA and YSLEER. The CDR3, as DNA: TGCGCCAGCAGCCAAGAAACCGGACAGGGGAAACTAGCCAAAAACATTCAGTACTTC. Protein sequence: CASSQETGQGKLAKNIQYF.

This chain connects TRBV18 to TRBJ2-7, with D maybe TRBD1 (6 bases). Trimming removed 0 bases from V and 6 bases from J, with 18 bases in between. CDR3 length equals 16 residues. Germline assignment: CDR1 KGHSH and CDR2 LQKENI. The CDR3 protein is CASSPPGVRGGGEQYF. The CDR3 nucleotides are TGTGCCAGCTCACCACCTGGTGTCAGGGGTGGAGGCGAGCAGTACTTC.

The V and J genes are TRBV10-2 and TRBJ2-4; D is perhaps TRBD1 (5 bases). The CDR3 covers 14 residues. The germline V gene encodes CDR1 WSHSY and CDR2 SAAADI. Trimming took 2 bases from V and 9 from J, leaving 14 bases between them. The CDR3 reads CASSEGQVRGIQYF. DNA for the CDR3: TGCGCCAGCAGTGAGGGGCAGGTTAGGGGCATTCAGTACTTC.

The rearrangement uses TRBV30 and TRBJ2-3; D may be TRBD1 or TRBD2 (5 bases each). V was shortened by 1 base and J by 0 bases, with 8 bases between the two germline ends. Germline loops: CDR1 GTSNPN, CDR2 SVGIG (reference sequence). This CDR3 has 14 residues. The CDR3 DNA reads as TGTGCCTGGAGTGCGAGGGGTAGCACAGATACGCAGTATTTT. It encodes CAWSARGSTDTQYF.

A remark on this clone: Its ends do not fully match the called genes, so a read error is possible. The rearrangement uses TRBV18 and TRBJ2-5; D is undetermined. Germline V gives CDR1 KGHSH, CDR2 LQKENI. The CDR3 totals 12 residues. The CDR3: CATSEVQETQYF. The CDR3 DNA is TGTGCCACCTCAGAGGTCCAAGAGACCCAGTACTTC.

This sequence joins TRBV5-8 and TRBJ2-5; D gene uncertain. The V gene's germline CDR1 is SGHTS and CDR2 YDEGEE. The CDR3 spans 12 residues. V was clipped by 2 bases and J by 5 bases, with 7 bases between them. The CDR3 region is CASSFIWETQYF. CDR3 nucleotide sequence: TGTGCCAGCAGCTTCATCTGGGAGACCCAGTACTTC.